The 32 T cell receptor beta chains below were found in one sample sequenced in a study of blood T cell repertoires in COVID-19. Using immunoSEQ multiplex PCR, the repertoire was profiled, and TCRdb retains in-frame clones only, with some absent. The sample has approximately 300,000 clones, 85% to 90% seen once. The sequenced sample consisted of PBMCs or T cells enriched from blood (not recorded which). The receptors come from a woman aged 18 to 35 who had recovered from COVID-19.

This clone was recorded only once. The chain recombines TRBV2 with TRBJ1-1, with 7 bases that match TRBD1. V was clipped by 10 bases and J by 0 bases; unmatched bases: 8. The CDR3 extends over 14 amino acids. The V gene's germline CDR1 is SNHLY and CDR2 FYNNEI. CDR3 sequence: CATLRDSVNTEAFF. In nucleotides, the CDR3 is TGTGCCACCCTGAGGGACAGCGTGAACACTGAAGCTTTCTTT.

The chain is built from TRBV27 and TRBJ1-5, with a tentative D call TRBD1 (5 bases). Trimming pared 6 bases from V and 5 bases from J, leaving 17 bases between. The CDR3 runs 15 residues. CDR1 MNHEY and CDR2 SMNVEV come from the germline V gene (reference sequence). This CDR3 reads CASSRGGGEDQPQHF. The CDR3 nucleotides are TGTGCCAGCAGCCGCGGCGGAGGGGAGGATCAGCCCCAGCATTTT.

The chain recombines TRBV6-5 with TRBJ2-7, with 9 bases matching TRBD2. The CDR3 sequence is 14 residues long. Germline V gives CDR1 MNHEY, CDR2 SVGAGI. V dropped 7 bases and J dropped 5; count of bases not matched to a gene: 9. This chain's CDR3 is CASNSGTSFDEQYF. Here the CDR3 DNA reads TGTGCCAGCAATTCCGGGACTAGCTTCGACGAGCAGTACTTC.

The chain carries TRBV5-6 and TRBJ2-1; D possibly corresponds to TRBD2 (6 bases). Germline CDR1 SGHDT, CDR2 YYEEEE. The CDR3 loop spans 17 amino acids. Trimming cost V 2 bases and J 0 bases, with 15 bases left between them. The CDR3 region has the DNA TGTGCCAGCAGCTTAAGGGGTAGCGGTATCTCCTACAATGAGCAGTTCTTC. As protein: CASSLRGSGISYNEQFF. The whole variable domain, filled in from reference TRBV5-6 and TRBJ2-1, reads DAGVTQSPTHLIKTRGQQVTLRCSPKSGHDTVSWYQQALGQGPQFIFQYYEEEERQRGNFPDRFSGHQFPNYSSELNVNALLLGDSALYLCASSLRGSGISYNEQFFGPGTRLTVL.

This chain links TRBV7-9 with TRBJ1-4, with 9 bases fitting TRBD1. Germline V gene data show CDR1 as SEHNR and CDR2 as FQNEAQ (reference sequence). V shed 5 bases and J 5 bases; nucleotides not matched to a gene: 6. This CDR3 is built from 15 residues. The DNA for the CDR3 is TGTGCCAGCAGCCAAAGACAGGGGGAGAATGAAAAACTGTTTTTT. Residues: CASSQRQGENEKLFF.

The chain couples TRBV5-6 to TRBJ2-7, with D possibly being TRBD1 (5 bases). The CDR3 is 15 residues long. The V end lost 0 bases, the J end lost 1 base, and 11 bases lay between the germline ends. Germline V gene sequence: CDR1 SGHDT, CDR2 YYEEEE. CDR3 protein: CASSLDGSGSYEQYF. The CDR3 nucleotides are TGTGCCAGCAGCTTGGACGGTTCAGGGTCCTACGAGCAGTACTTC. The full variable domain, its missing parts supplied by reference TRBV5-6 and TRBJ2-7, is DAGVTQSPTHLIKTRGQQVTLRCSPKSGHDTVSWYQQALGQGPQFIFQYYEEEERQRGNFPDRFSGHQFPNYSSELNVNALLLGDSALYLCASSLDGSGSYEQYFGPGTRLTVT.

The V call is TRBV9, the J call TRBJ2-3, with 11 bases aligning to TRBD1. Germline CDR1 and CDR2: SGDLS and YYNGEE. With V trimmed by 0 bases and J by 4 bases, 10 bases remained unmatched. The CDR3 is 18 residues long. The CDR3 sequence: CASSVEVRTGGVSDTQYF. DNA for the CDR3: TGTGCCAGCAGCGTAGAGGTTAGGACAGGGGGCGTATCAGATACGCAGTATTTT.

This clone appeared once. The CDR3 sequence is CSVGVRGETQYF. The CDR3 DNA reads as TGCAGCGTTGGTGTCAGGGGAGAGACCCAGTACTTC. V gene TRBV29-1 combines with J gene TRBJ2-5; maybe TRBD1 (6 bases). The CDR3 covers 12 residues. V lost 4 bases, J lost 4 bases, and 10 bases lay in between. Germline V lookup: CDR1 SQVTM, CDR2 ANQGSEA.

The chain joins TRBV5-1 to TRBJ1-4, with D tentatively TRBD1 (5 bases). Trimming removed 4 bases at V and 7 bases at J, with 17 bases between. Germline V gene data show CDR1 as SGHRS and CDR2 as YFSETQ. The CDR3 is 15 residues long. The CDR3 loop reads CASSPPGGSGEKLFF. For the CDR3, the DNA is TGCGCCAGCAGCCCCCCGGGGGGATCTGGTGAAAAACTGTTTTTT.

The CDR3 protein is CAWSRNYGYTF. The DNA for the CDR3 is TGTGCCTGGAGTCGTAACTATGGCTACACCTTC. This rearrangement joins TRBV30 to TRBJ1-2; unclear D gene. Germline assignment: CDR1 GTSNPN and CDR2 SVGIG (reference sequence). V lost 2 bases and J lost 1, with 2 bases in between. There are 11 residues in the CDR3.

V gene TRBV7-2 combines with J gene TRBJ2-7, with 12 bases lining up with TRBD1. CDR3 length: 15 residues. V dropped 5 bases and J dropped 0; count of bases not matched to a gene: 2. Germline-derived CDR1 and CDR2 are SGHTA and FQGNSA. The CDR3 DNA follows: TGTGCCAGCAGCCCGGGACAGGGGGCCTCCTACGAGCAGTACTTC. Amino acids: CASSPGQGASYEQYF.

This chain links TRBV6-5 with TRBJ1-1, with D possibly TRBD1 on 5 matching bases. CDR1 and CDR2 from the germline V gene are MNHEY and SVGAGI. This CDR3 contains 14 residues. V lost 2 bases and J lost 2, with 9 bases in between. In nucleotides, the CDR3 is TGTGCCAGCAGTTACCAGACAGATAACACTGAAGCTTTCTTT. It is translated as CASSYQTDNTEAFF.

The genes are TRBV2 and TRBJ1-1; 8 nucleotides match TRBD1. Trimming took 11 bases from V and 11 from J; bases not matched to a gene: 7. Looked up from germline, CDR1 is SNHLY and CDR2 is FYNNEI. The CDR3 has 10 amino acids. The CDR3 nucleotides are TGTGCCGACAGGGGAGAAAAGGCTTTCTTT. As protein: CADRGEKAFF.

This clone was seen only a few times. CDR3 DNA sequence: TGTGCCAGCAGTCCCTGGGGCTCGGCGAACACTGAAGCTTTCTTT. This gives the protein CASSPWGSANTEAFF. The chain has TRBV27 and TRBJ1-1; D might be TRBD1 (5 bases). In germline, CDR1 is MNHEY, CDR2 SMNVEV (reference sequence). V lost 5 bases, J lost 1 base, and 14 bases lay in between. The CDR3 loop spans 15 amino acids.

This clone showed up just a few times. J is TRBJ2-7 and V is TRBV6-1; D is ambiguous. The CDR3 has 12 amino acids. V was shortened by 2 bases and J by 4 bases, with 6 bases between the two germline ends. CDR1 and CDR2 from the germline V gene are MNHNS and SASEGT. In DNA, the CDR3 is TGTGCCAGCAGTGAAATCTCTTACGAGCAGTACTTC. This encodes CASSEISYEQYF.

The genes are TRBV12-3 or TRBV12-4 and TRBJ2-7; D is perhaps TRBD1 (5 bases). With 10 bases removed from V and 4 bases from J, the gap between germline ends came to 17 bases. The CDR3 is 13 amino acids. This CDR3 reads CAILVQGGYEQYF. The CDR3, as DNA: TGTGCCATCTTGGTCCAGGGTGGGTACGAGCAGTACTTC.

CDR3 in amino acids: CASSQDGRDSSYEQYF. As DNA, the CDR3 is TGCGCCAGCAGCCAAGATGGTAGGGACAGCTCCTACGAGCAGTACTTC. V gene TRBV4-1 combines with J gene TRBJ2-7; 7 positions agree with TRBD1. This CDR3 spans 16 amino acids. The germline V gene encodes CDR1 MGHRA and CDR2 YSYEKL. V gave up 0 bases and J gave up 0 bases; unmatched junction bases: 5.

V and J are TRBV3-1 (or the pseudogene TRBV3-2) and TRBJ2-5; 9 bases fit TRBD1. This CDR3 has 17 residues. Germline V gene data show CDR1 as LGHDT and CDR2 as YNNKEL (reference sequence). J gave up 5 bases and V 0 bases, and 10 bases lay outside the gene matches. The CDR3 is CASSQEPRRQGGETQYF. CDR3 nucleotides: TGTGCCAGCAGCCAAGAACCGAGGAGACAGGGGGGGGAGACCCAGTACTTC.

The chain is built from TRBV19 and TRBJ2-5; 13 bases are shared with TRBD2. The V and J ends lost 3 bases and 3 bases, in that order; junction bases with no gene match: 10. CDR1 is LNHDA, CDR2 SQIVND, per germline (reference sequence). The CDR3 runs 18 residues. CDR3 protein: CASSITGLAGVPKETQYF. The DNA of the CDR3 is TGTGCCAGTAGTATCACCGGACTAGCGGGAGTCCCCAAAGAGACCCAGTACTTC.

The CDR3 coding sequence is TGTGCCAGCAGACAGGGTTTCACCGGGGAGCTGTTTTTT. This encodes CASRQGFTGELFF. This sequence joins TRBV2 and TRBJ2-2, with D possibly being TRBD1 (6 bases). The germline V gene has CDR1 SNHLY and CDR2 FYNNEI. The CDR3 loop spans 13 amino acids. Deletions cut 6 bases from V and 4 bases from J, with 9 bases between.

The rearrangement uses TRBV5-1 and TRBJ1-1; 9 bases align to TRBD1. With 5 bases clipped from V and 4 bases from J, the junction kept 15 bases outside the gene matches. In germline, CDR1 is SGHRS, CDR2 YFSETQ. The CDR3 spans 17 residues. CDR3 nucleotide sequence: TGCGCCAGCAGTCGATTAACAGGGGGCGCTGGTGGCACTGAAGCTTTCTTT. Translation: CASSRLTGGAGGTEAFF.

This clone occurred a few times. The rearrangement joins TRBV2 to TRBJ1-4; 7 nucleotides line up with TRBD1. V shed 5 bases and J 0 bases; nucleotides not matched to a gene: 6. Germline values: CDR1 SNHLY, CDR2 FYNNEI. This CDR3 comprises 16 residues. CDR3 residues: CASSPGQYATNEKLFF. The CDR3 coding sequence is TGTGCCAGCAGTCCGGGACAGTACGCAACTAATGAAAAACTGTTTTTT.

The CDR3 DNA follows: TGTGCCAGCAGTAGGGGGGGAGGGTCCGAGCAGTACTTC. This codes for CASSRGGGSEQYF. The chain couples TRBV6-5 to TRBJ2-7; possibly TRBD2 for D (7 bases). CDR1 is MNHEY, CDR2 SVGAGI, per germline. This CDR3 has 13 residues. V dropped 5 bases and J dropped 6 bases, with 14 bases sitting between them.

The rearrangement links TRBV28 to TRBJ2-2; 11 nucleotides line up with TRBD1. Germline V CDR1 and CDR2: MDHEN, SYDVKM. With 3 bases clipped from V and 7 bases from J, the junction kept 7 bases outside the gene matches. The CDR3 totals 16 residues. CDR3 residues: CASSFQDRGQIGELFF. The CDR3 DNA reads TGTGCCAGCAGTTTTCAGGACAGGGGGCAGATCGGGGAGCTGTTTTTT. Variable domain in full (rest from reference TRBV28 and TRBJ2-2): DVKVTQSSRYLVKRTGEKVFLECVQDMDHENMFWYRQDPGLGLRLIYFSYDVKMKEKGDIPEGYSVSREKKERFSLILESASTNQTSMYLCASSFQDRGQIGELFFGEGSRLTVL.

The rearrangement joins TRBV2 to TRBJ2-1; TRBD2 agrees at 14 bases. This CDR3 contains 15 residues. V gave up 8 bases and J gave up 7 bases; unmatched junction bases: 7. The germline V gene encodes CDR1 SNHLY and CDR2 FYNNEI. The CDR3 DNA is TGTGCCAGCTTAAGGACTAGCGGGGGGAGGAATGAGCAGTTCTTC. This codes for CASLRTSGGRNEQFF.

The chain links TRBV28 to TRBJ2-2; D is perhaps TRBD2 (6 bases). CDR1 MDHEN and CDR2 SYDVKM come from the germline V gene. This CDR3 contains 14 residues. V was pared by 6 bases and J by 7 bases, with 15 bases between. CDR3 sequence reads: CASRGEAGGGELFF. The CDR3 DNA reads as TGTGCCAGCAGGGGGGAGGCCGGAGGCGGGGAGCTGTTTTTT. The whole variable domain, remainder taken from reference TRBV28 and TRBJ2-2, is DVKVTQSSRYLVKRTGEKVFLECVQDMDHENMFWYRQDPGLGLRLIYFSYDVKMKEKGDIPEGYSVSREKKERFSLILESASTNQTSMYLCASRGEAGGGELFFGEGSRLTVL.

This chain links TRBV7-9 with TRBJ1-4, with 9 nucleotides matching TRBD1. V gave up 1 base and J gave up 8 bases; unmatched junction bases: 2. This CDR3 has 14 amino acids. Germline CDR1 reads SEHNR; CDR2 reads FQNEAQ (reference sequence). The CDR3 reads CASSLGTGDEKLFF. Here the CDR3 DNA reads TGTGCCAGCAGCTTAGGGACAGGGGACGAAAAACTGTTTTTT.

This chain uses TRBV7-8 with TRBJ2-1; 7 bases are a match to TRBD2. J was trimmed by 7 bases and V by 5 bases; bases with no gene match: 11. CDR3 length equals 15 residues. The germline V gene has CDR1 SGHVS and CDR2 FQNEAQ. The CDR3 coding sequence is TGTGCCAGCAGCCACACTAGCGTCGCAGGAAATGAGCAGTTCTTC. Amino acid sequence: CASSHTSVAGNEQFF.

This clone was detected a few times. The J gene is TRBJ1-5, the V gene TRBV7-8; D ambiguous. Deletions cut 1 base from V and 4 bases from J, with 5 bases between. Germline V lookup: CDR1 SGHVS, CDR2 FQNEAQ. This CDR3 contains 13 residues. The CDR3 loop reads CASSLELNQPQHF. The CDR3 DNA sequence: TGTGCCAGCAGCTTAGAATTAAATCAGCCCCAGCATTTT. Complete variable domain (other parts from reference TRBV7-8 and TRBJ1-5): GAGVSQSPRYKVAKRGQDVALRCDPISGHVSLFWYQQALGQGPEFLTYFQNEAQLDKSGLPSDRFFAERPEGSVSTLKIQRTQQEDSAVYLCASSLELNQPQHFGDGTRLSIL.

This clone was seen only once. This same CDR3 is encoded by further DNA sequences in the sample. CDR3 nucleotide sequence: TGTGCCAGCAGTGAGGTCGGAGGGGACCCCTCCTACGAGCAGTACTTC. This sequence encodes CASSEVGGDPSYEQYF. The V gene is TRBV6-1, the J gene TRBJ2-7, with a tentative D call TRBD2 (6 bases). This CDR3 comprises 16 residues. The V end lost 3 bases, the J end lost 0 bases, and 15 bases lay between the germline ends. Looked up from germline, CDR1 is MNHNS and CDR2 is SASEGT.

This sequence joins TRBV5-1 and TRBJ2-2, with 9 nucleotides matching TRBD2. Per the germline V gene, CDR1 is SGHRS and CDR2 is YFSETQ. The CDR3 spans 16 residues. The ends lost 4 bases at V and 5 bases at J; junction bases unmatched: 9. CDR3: CASSPTGTSYTGELFF. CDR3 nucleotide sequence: TGCGCCAGCAGCCCCACCGGGACTAGCTATACCGGGGAGCTGTTTTTT.

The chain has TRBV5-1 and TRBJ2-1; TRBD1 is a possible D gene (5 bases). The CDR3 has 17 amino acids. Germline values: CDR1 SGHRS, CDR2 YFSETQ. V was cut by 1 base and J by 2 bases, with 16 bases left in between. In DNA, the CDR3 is TGCGCCAGCAGCTTGCCAATCTCAGGGCACCCCTACAATGAGCAGTTCTTC. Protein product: CASSLPISGHPYNEQFF.